A single sample is the source of the 17 T cell receptor beta chains below, sequenced in a study of immune evolution from preneoplasia to lung adenocarcinoma. This table comes from immunoSEQ multiplex PCR, and its TCRdb copy is limited to in-frame clones, with some not included. The sample includes about 4,900 clones, about 75% seen only once; the top ten take 11%. Sample: FFPE minimally invasive lung adenocarcinoma tissue. The receptors originated from a person aged 60-79 years with lung adenocarcinoma.

The chain joins TRBV19 to TRBJ1-2; D remains unclear. Trimming shortened V by 5 bases and J by 8 bases, and 21 bases separated the two germline ends. CDR3 length equals 15 residues. CDR1 is LNHDA, CDR2 SQIVND, per germline (reference sequence). The CDR3 is CASSAWESGPFGYTF. CDR3 nucleotide sequence: TGTGCCAGTAGTGCCTGGGAGTCCGGACCCTTCGGCTACACCTTC.

By sample share, this clone is large. V gene TRBV7-9 combines with J gene TRBJ2-5; tentative D call: TRBD1 (6 bases). Trimming shortened V by 4 bases and J by 2 bases, and 14 bases separated the two germline ends. The CDR3 has 15 residues. Germline V gene sequence: CDR1 SEHNR, CDR2 FQNEAQ (reference sequence). DNA of the CDR3: TGTGCCAGCAGCTCCGTTACGGGACAACAAGAGACCCAGTACTTC. As protein: CASSSVTGQQETQYF.

This clone was seen more than once but under ten times. The chain has TRBV7-9 and TRBJ2-1; D is ambiguous. CDR1 is SEHNR and CDR2 is FQNEAQ in the germline V gene (reference sequence). CDR3 size: 11 residues. The germline V and J ends were trimmed by 3 bases and 10 bases, with 7 bases remaining between them. CDR3 amino acids: CASSFLGEQFF. The CDR3 DNA follows: TGTGCCAGCAGCTTCTTAGGCGAGCAGTTCTTC. Drawing the rest from reference TRBV7-9 and TRBJ2-1, the complete variable domain is DTGVSQNPRHKITKRGQNVTFRCDPISEHNRLYWYRQTLGQGPEFLTYFQNEAQLEKSRLLSDRFSAERPKGSFSTLEIQRTEQGDSAMYLCASSFLGEQFFGPGTRLTVL.

This chain connects TRBV4-1 to TRBJ2-1, with TRBD2 identical over 13 bases. Germline-derived CDR1 and CDR2 are MGHRA and YSYEKL. The CDR3 has 16 amino acids. The V segment lost 4 bases and the J segment 5 bases; nucleotides outside the gene matches: 5. CDR3 nucleotides: TGCGCCAGCAGCCCTAGGACTAGCGGGGGAAACAATGAGCAGTTCTTC. Its translation: CASSPRTSGGNNEQFF.

The chain has TRBV9 and TRBJ2-2; D is ambiguous. The CDR3 is made up of 14 amino acids. From germline, CDR1 is SGDLS and CDR2 YYNGEE. V shed 3 bases and J shed 8 bases, with 14 bases lying between them. Here the CDR3 reads CASSEGSPRGELFF. In DNA, the CDR3 is TGTGCCAGCAGCGAGGGCTCTCCTCGGGGGGAGCTGTTTTTT.

V and J are TRBV23-1 and TRBJ1-3, with 11 bases that match TRBD1. TRBV23-1 is flagged as an ORF with uncertain function. The CDR3 is 16 amino acids. V trimming: 2 bases; J trimming: 3 bases; junction bases outside the gene matches: 3. The CDR3 loop reads CASSQRTGGGGNTIYF. The CDR3 DNA sequence: TGCGCCAGCAGTCAAAGGACAGGGGGCGGTGGAAACACCATATATTTT.

The J gene is TRBJ2-7, the V gene TRBV4-3; the match to TRBD2 covers 9 bases. Germline CDR1 reads LGHNA; CDR2 reads YSLEER. There are 15 residues in the CDR3. J lost 3 bases, V lost 1 base, and 4 bases had no gene match. The CDR3 region is CASSQGLAVIYEQYF. The DNA for the CDR3 is TGCGCCAGCAGCCAAGGACTAGCGGTGATCTACGAGCAGTACTTC.

This rearrangement joins TRBV28 to TRBJ2-2; TRBD2 matches 7 bases. Germline-derived CDR1 and CDR2 are MDHEN and SYDVKM. This CDR3 region has 16 residues. With V trimmed by 7 bases and J by 6 bases, 14 bases remained unmatched. The CDR3 loop reads CASTLPGGPRPGELFF. CDR3 in DNA: TGTGCCAGCACCCTCCCGGGGGGTCCAAGGCCCGGGGAGCTGTTTTTT.

The V gene is TRBV6-6, the J gene TRBJ2-7; 9 nucleotides agree with TRBD2. The length of the CDR3 is 15 residues. Germline loops: CDR1 MNHNY, CDR2 SVGAGI (reference sequence). Trimming at V came to 4 bases and at J to 2 bases, leaving 6 bases not matched to a gene. CDR3 protein: CASSSPTSGTYEQYF. As DNA, the CDR3 is TGTGCCAGCAGTTCCCCGACTAGCGGTACCTACGAGCAGTACTTC.

This clone was observed a single time. An end of the junction differs from the germline gene, which may be a read error. V usage is TRBV7-8 and J usage is TRBJ2-3; TRBD1 matches 7 bases. CDR1 is SGHVS, CDR2 FQNEAQ, per germline. This CDR3 region has 15 residues. The CDR3 protein is CANSLQRQGTDTQYF. The CDR3 region has the DNA TGTGCCAACAGCTTACAGCGACAGGGAACAGATACGCAGTATTTT. The whole variable domain, filled in from reference TRBV7-8 and TRBJ2-3, reads GAGVSQSPRYKVAKRGQDVALRCDPISGHVSLFWYQQALGQGPEFLTYFQNEAQLDKSGLPSDRFFAERPEGSVSTLKIQRTQQEDSAVYLCANSLQRQGTDTQYFGPGTRLTVL.

The chain links TRBV6-5 to TRBJ2-5, with 8 bases fitting TRBD1. The CDR3 extends over 13 amino acids. Trimming at V came to 6 bases and at J to 4 bases, leaving 4 bases not matched to a gene. Germline assignment: CDR1 MNHEY and CDR2 SVGAGI. CDR3: CASSITGGETQYF. The CDR3 coding sequence is TGTGCCAGCAGCATAACAGGGGGAGAGACCCAGTACTTC.

The CDR3: CASSLSSYEQYF. The CDR3, as DNA: TGTGCCAGCAGTTTAAGCTCCTACGAGCAGTACTTC. The chain recombines TRBV5-6 with TRBJ2-7; unclear D gene. V lost 5 bases and J 0 bases, leaving 6 bases between the germline ends. CDR1 SGHDT and CDR2 YYEEEE come from the germline V gene. The CDR3 is made up of 12 amino acids.

This clone was counted between two and nine times. The chain recombines TRBV18 with TRBJ2-7, with D hard to call. The V gene lost 0 bases and the J gene lost 7 bases, with 10 bases spanning the gap. The CDR3 is 13 amino acids. Germline CDR1 KGHSH, CDR2 LQKENI. Here the CDR3 DNA reads TGTGCCAGCTCACCACCGTCAGCGCGTGAGCAGTACTTC. It codes for CASSPPSAREQYF.

This chain joins TRBV21-1 and TRBJ2-7; the table's D call, TRBD1, has no DNA check behind it. TRBV21-1 is given as a pseudogene. This CDR3 has 14 amino acids. CDR3 protein: CASSKGDRDYEQYF. CDR3 nucleotide sequence: TGTGCCAGCAGCAAAGGGGACAGGGACTACGAGCAGTACTTC.

This clone was found once. The chain couples TRBV11-1 to TRBJ2-3; D is unclear. In germline, CDR1 is SGHAT, CDR2 FQDESV (reference sequence). The ends were cut back, 2 bases at V and 0 bases at J, with 12 bases in the middle. The CDR3 is 16 amino acids. CDR3 residues: CASSLFGATSTDTQYF. In DNA, the CDR3 is TGTGCCAGCAGCTTATTCGGAGCCACTAGCACAGATACGCAGTATTTT.

CDR3 residues: CASSLQGVPETQYF. The DNA of the CDR3 is TGTGCCAGCAGTCTACAGGGGGTCCCAGAGACCCAGTACTTC. The chain links TRBV5-6 to TRBJ2-5; 8 positions match TRBD1. J gave up 4 bases and V 5 bases, and 7 bases lay outside the gene matches. The CDR3 length is 14 residues. Germline V gene data show CDR1 as SGHDT and CDR2 as YYEEEE.

This chain joins TRBV18 and TRBJ1-3; possibly TRBD1 for D (5 bases). The CDR3 sequence is 16 residues long. Trimming took off 5 bases at V and 2 bases at J, with 16 bases between the two ends. Germline CDR1 is KGHSH and CDR2 is LQKENI. The CDR3 protein is CASSTDMGGTGNTIYF. Written as DNA, the CDR3 is TGTGCCAGCTCAACCGACATGGGGGGAACTGGAAACACCATATATTTT. The whole variable domain, remainder taken from reference TRBV18 and TRBJ1-3, is NAGVMQNPRHLVRRRGQEARLRCSPMKGHSHVYWYRQLPEEGLKFMVYLQKENIIDESGMPKERFSAEFPKEGPSILRIQQVVRGDSAAYFCASSTDMGGTGNTIYFGEGSWLTVV.